The 22 T cell receptor beta chains in this list originate from one sample, sequenced in a study of cytomegalovirus exposure and HLA in healthy donors. Both 60 Vbeta primers and 13 Jbeta primers went into the PCR. Sequencing was performed with immunoSEQ multiplex PCR; in TCRdb, only in-frame clones are kept and a portion is missing. The sample contains 130,000 or so clones, about 76% of which appear only once. The sequenced sample consisted of PBMCs. Receptors originate from a woman aged 40 to 55 in good health and CMV-seronegative.

This clone has only a few counts. The same CDR3 also results from other DNA sequences found in this sample. This CDR3 is CASSRDRVTEAFF. For the CDR3, the DNA is TGTGCCAGCAGTCGCGACAGGGTCACTGAAGCTTTCTTT. The rearrangement joins TRBV28 to TRBJ1-1; 7 positions match TRBD1. CDR3 length: 13 amino acids. Germline lookup yields CDR1 MDHEN and CDR2 SYDVKM. With 5 bases clipped from V and 4 bases from J, the junction kept 4 bases outside the gene matches.

The chain recombines TRBV12-5 with TRBJ2-7; 9 nucleotides align to TRBD1. V lost 0 bases, J lost 2 bases, and 5 bases stayed unmatched. Germline CDR1 and CDR2: LGHNT and FRNRAP. This CDR3 contains 16 residues. This chain's CDR3 is CASGLVMTGGTYEQYF. The CDR3, as DNA: TGTGCTAGTGGTTTGGTAATGACAGGGGGTACCTACGAGCAGTACTTC.

The gene calls are TRBV4-2 and TRBJ2-3; 7 bases fit TRBD2. The CDR3 loop spans 16 amino acids. The V gene's germline CDR1 is LGHNA and CDR2 YNFKEQ. The junction had 4 bases not matched to a gene; V was cut back by 0 bases and J by 1 base. CDR3 region: CASSQDGGWGTDTQYF. The DNA for the CDR3 is TGTGCCAGCAGCCAAGACGGGGGGTGGGGCACAGATACGCAGTATTTT.

CDR3 sequence reads: CASKSLAGGPDTQYF. The DNA of the CDR3 is TGCGCCAGCAAGAGTTTAGCGGGAGGGCCAGATACGCAGTATTTT. This chain uses TRBV10-1 with TRBJ2-3; 11 bases are a match to TRBD2. Germline lookup yields CDR1 WNHNN and CDR2 SYGVQD (reference sequence). J lost 4 bases, V lost 7 bases, and 7 bases had no gene match. The CDR3 extends over 15 amino acids.

The chain recombines TRBV5-1 with TRBJ1-2; the match to TRBD1 covers 11 bases. V lost 4 bases and J lost 2; bases outside the gene matches: 7. This CDR3 is built from 16 residues. Germline values: CDR1 SGHRS, CDR2 YFSETQ. CDR3 DNA sequence: TGCGCCAGCAGCCGGACAGGGGGCGTCTTGAACTATGGCTACACCTTC. Its translation: CASSRTGGVLNYGYTF.

This clone was seen more than once but under ten times. This rearrangement joins TRBV7-9 to TRBJ2-7; 7 positions match TRBD2. Losses at the gene ends were 1 base for V and 6 bases for J; bases not matched to a gene: 9. Germline V lookup: CDR1 SEHNR, CDR2 FQNEAQ (reference sequence). The CDR3 is 15 residues long. CDR3 region: CASSLGDYRALEQYF. The CDR3 bases are TGTGCCAGCAGCTTAGGGGACTATAGGGCCCTCGAGCAGTACTTC.

There are a few counts of this clone. This sequence joins TRBV5-6 and TRBJ2-1, with unresolved D. The germline V and J ends were trimmed by 0 bases and 2 bases, with 6 bases remaining between them. This CDR3 region has 14 residues. Looked up from germline, CDR1 is SGHDT and CDR2 is YYEEEE. DNA of the CDR3: TGTGCCAGCAGCTTGGGGCTAGCCTACAATGAGCAGTTCTTC. This codes for CASSLGLAYNEQFF.

This rearrangement joins TRBV19 to TRBJ2-3, with 9 bases lining up with TRBD2. This CDR3 has 15 residues. CDR1 LNHDA and CDR2 SQIVND come from the germline V gene (reference sequence). V was pared by 1 base and J by 6 bases, with 5 bases of the junction left unmatched. CDR3 protein: CASSIGAGGSDTQYF. As DNA, the CDR3 is TGTGCCAGTAGTATAGGAGCGGGGGGCTCGGATACGCAGTATTTT.

The V call is TRBV5-1, the J call TRBJ1-4; a weak D match, TRBD1 (5 bases). The length of the CDR3 is 14 residues. V lost 6 bases and J lost 8, with 17 bases in between. Germline V gene sequence: CDR1 SGHRS, CDR2 YFSETQ. The CDR3: CASKVAQGVEKLFF. The DNA of the CDR3 is TGCGCCAGCAAGGTGGCTCAGGGCGTCGAAAAACTGTTTTTT.

V gene TRBV19 combines with J gene TRBJ2-5; TRBD2 matches 7 bases. CDR1 and CDR2 (germline): LNHDA, SQIVND (reference sequence). V lost 6 bases and J lost 13; bases outside the gene matches: 14. The CDR3 totals 13 residues. Here the CDR3 DNA reads TGTGCCAGTAGGGGCAGCGGGAACCCAGATCGGTACTTC. Translation gives CASRGSGNPDRYF.

The V and J genes are TRBV19 and TRBJ1-1; 7 bases are a match to TRBD1. The CDR3 loop spans 15 amino acids. In germline, CDR1 is LNHDA, CDR2 SQIVND (reference sequence). V was pared by 4 bases and J by 0 bases, with 5 bases of the junction left unmatched. The CDR3 region is CASSRQGGMNTEAFF. The CDR3 bases are TGTGCCAGTAGTAGACAGGGTGGTATGAACACTGAAGCTTTCTTT.

The chain has TRBV4-1 and TRBJ1-1; TRBD1 is a possible D gene (5 bases). The V gene lost 4 bases and the J gene lost 4 bases, with 13 bases spanning the gap. This CDR3 has 14 residues. CDR1 and CDR2 (germline): MGHRA, YSYEKL. CDR3 residues: CASSPVSGGTEAFF. The CDR3 nucleotides are TGCGCCAGCAGCCCAGTCTCCGGGGGCACTGAAGCTTTCTTT.

This clone has a handful of counts. An end of the junction does not agree with germline; a read error may underlie this. V is TRBV7-7 and J is TRBJ1-1; the D is unclear. The CDR3 consists of 14 residues. Germline V gene data show CDR1 as SSHAT and CDR2 as FNYEAQ (reference sequence). The CDR3 DNA is TGTGCTAGCACCGAAGGAGGTTCCGCGACTGAAGCTTTCTTT. Amino acid sequence: CASTEGGSATEAFF.

The rearrangement uses TRBV19 and TRBJ1-1; 9 bases are shared with TRBD1. In germline, CDR1 is LNHDA, CDR2 SQIVND (reference sequence). The trim removed 7 bases at V and 0 bases at J, leaving 6 bases unmatched. CDR3 size: 15 residues. The CDR3 reads CASTGDRVMNTEAFF. DNA of the CDR3: TGTGCCAGTACTGGGGACAGGGTCATGAACACTGAAGCTTTCTTT.

The chain couples TRBV5-1 to TRBJ1-1; 8 positions agree with TRBD1. The germline gives CDR1 SGHRS, CDR2 YFSETQ. V lost 4 bases and J lost 12; bases outside the gene matches: 11. This CDR3 contains 13 residues. The CDR3 spells CASSEGAGGISFF. CDR3 DNA sequence: TGCGCCAGCAGCGAGGGGGCAGGGGGCATTTCTTTCTTT. The whole variable domain, filled in from reference TRBV5-1 and TRBJ1-1, reads KAGVTQTPRYLIKTRGQQVTLSCSPISGHRSVSWYQQTPGQGLQFLFEYFSETQRNKGNFPGRFSGRQFSNSRSEMNVSTLELGDSALYLCASSEGAGGISFFGQGTRLTVV.

The chain employs TRBV7-9 and TRBJ2-7, with a weak D call TRBD2 (7 bases). V was trimmed by 2 bases and J by 1 base, leaving 15 bases between them. Germline V lookup: CDR1 SEHNR, CDR2 FQNEAQ (reference sequence). This CDR3 has 16 residues. CDR3: CASSLRGGSESYEQYF. In DNA, the CDR3 is TGTGCCAGCAGCTTAAGGGGGGGTTCGGAATCCTACGAGCAGTACTTC. The full variable domain, rest sourced from reference TRBV7-9 and TRBJ2-7, is DTGVSQNPRHKITKRGQNVTFRCDPISEHNRLYWYRQTLGQGPEFLTYFQNEAQLEKSRLLSDRFSAERPKGSFSTLEIQRTEQGDSAMYLCASSLRGGSESYEQYFGPGTRLTVT.

V usage is TRBV10-2 and J usage is TRBJ2-3; TRBD2 matches 7 bases. There are 16 residues in the CDR3. CDR1 and CDR2 (germline): WSHSY, SAAADI. With V trimmed by 7 bases and J by 2 bases, 12 bases remained unmatched. The CDR3 bases are TGCGCCAGCATATCAGACCTAGCGGAGGTCACAGATACGCAGTATTTT. Its protein product is CASISDLAEVTDTQYF.

V gene TRBV28 combines with J gene TRBJ2-1, with D possibly being TRBD2 (5 bases). The V end was cut by 3 bases, the J end by 0 bases, with 15 bases between. Germline assignment: CDR1 MDHEN and CDR2 SYDVKM. The CDR3 runs to 17 residues. The CDR3 here is CASSFLAGYSSYNEQFF. The CDR3 DNA follows: TGTGCCAGCAGTTTCCTAGCAGGCTATAGCTCCTACAATGAGCAGTTCTTC.

The chain uses TRBV5-1 and TRBJ1-2; TRBD1 agrees at 8 bases. Germline lookup yields CDR1 SGHRS and CDR2 YFSETQ. This CDR3 is built from 15 residues. With 4 bases clipped from V and 5 bases from J, the junction kept 10 bases outside the gene matches. The CDR3 here is CASSPGPDREYGYTF. The DNA for the CDR3 is TGCGCCAGCAGCCCAGGCCCGGACAGGGAATATGGCTACACCTTC.

The chain recombines TRBV9 with TRBJ2-1; D possibly corresponds to TRBD1 (5 bases). This CDR3 has 14 amino acids. V lost 4 bases and J lost 6, with 14 bases in between. The germline V gene has CDR1 SGDLS and CDR2 YYNGEE. CDR3 in DNA: TGTGCCAGCAGCTCCCAGGGAATCCCCAATGAGCAGTTCTTC. Encoded protein: CASSSQGIPNEQFF.

V gene TRBV5-1 combines with J gene TRBJ2-5, with D unclear. Per germline, CDR1 SGHRS and CDR2 YFSETQ. The CDR3 totals 14 residues. V was shortened by 1 base and J by 1 base, with 8 bases between the two germline ends. This CDR3 reads CASSLLAAQETQYF. The CDR3 DNA sequence: TGCGCCAGCAGCTTGTTGGCGGCCCAAGAGACCCAGTACTTC. The whole variable domain, filled in from reference TRBV5-1 and TRBJ2-5, reads KAGVTQTPRYLIKTRGQQVTLSCSPISGHRSVSWYQQTPGQGLQFLFEYFSETQRNKGNFPGRFSGRQFSNSRSEMNVSTLELGDSALYLCASSLLAAQETQYFGPGTRLLVL.

This clone came up a few times. The CDR3: CASSRTGDQPQHF. The CDR3 DNA reads TGTGCCAGCAGTCGGACAGGGGATCAGCCCCAGCATTTT. V gene TRBV28 combines with J gene TRBJ1-5; TRBD1 aligns across 9 bases. CDR3 length equals 13 residues. The germline CDR1 and CDR2 sequences are MDHEN and SYDVKM. The ends lost 5 bases at V and 5 bases at J; junction bases unmatched: 1.